The sample holds one count of the clone carrying this TCR beta chain. TCRdb's copy holds only in-frame clones and misses some; the assay was immunoSEQ multiplex PCR. Seen here are more than 90,000 clones, about four fifths observed once, and the top ten hold 5.5%. With 2 bases removed from V and 8 bases from J, the gap between germline ends came to 6 bases. Germline V gene sequence: CDR1 MNHNS, CDR2 SASEGT. The CDR3 is made up of 11 amino acids. The data stem from a study of OX40 agonist ivuxolimab in advanced cancers. At the level of the study: People who had prior anti-PD-1, anti-PD-L1 or anti-CTLA-4 therapy could take part, and under 45% had some.

Sequences were derived from CD4+ or CD8+ T cells sorted from blood, sampled in a trial of the OX40 agonist ivuxolimab. The chain links TRBV6-1 to TRBJ1-2; D is unresolved. This receptor was identified in an adult with an advanced solid tumor such as melanoma, head and neck, liver or kidney cancer. This chain's CDR3 is CASSEWQGYTF. The CDR3 coding sequence is TGTGCCAGCAGTGAATGGCAAGGCTACACCTTC.